A selection of T cell receptor beta chains follows, all from one sample in a study of T-cell memory formation after mild COVID-19. Using its own MiXCR run on the 5' RACE reads, TCRdb lists one record per CDR3 protein. The repertoire holds approximately 350,000 distinct CDR3 sequences, with about 15% as singletons. Sequenced: PBMCs or a T cell subset sorted from them (not recorded which). These TCRs come from a man aged 18 to 35 who had mild COVID-19 (a few samples of this study predate the infection). Cell type and time point are not known. Both conserved end residues are part of each CDR3. The D gene is left open where the match is weak. Not all rows give a size; the values are once, few, many and, for expanded clones, a class.

>many|TRBJ1-1|TRBV12-3/TRBV12-4|.
CASSFLPGTGTEAFF
TGTGCCAGCAGTTTTCTACCGGGCACGGGCACTGAAGCTTTCTTT
>.|TRBJ1-6|TRBV11-3|TRBD1
CASSATGTGLSPLHF
TGTGCCAGCAGCGCGACCGGGACAGGTCTATCACCCCTCCACTTT
>.|TRBJ2-5|TRBV29-1|.
CSCWMSGPETQYF
TGCAGCTGTTGGATGTCGGGGCCAGAGACCCAGTACTTC
>.|TRBJ2-3|TRBV7-3|.
CASSLGWRALPTDTQYF
TGTGCCAGCAGCTTAGGCTGGCGGGCCCTCCCCACAGATACGCAGTATTTT
>many|TRBJ2-5|TRBV18|TRBD2
CASSPAGRGTQYF
TGTGCCAGCTCACCGGCAGGGAGGGGGACCCAGTACTTC
>once|TRBJ1-1|TRBV20-1|.
CSARSRLMDTEAFF
TGCAGTGCTAGATCCAGACTAATGGACACTGAAGCTTTCTTT
>.|TRBJ1-1|TRBV11-2|.
CASSLDEWGFTTEAFF
TGTGCCAGCAGCTTAGATGAATGGGGCTTTACTACGGAAGCTTTCTTT
>few|TRBJ2-3|TRBV5-1|.
CASSRDLDRFDTQYF
TGCGCCAGCAGCCGGGACCTCGATCGGTTCGATACGCAGTATTTT
>few|TRBJ2-3|TRBV4-2|TRBD2
CASSQTLVAGSTDTQYF
TGTGCCAGCAGCCAGACCCTCGTAGCGGGTAGCACAGATACGCAGTATTTT
>.|TRBJ2-7|TRBV7-3|TRBD2
CASSPSLAGGTYEQYF
TGTGCCAGCAGCCCCAGTTTAGCGGGGGGGACCTACGAGCAGTACTTC
>many|TRBJ1-1|TRBV7-2|.
CASSSGQGRTEAFF
TGTGCCAGCAGCTCTGGCCAGGGGAGGACTGAAGCTTTCTTT
>.|TRBJ2-1|TRBV5-1|TRBD1
CASSFGQGDEQFF
TGCGCCAGCAGTTTCGGGCAGGGGGATGAGCAGTTCTTC
>.|TRBJ2-7|TRBV6-6|TRBD2
CASRGVASGAYEQYF
TGTGCCAGCAGGGGGGTCGCTAGCGGGGCCTACGAGCAGTACTTC
>many|TRBJ2-3|TRBV6-4|TRBD2
CASSGGASTDTQYF
TGTGCCAGCAGCGGGGGGGCTAGCACAGATACGCAGTATTTT
>few|TRBJ2-6|TRBV2|.
CASSPRWSSGANVLTF
TGTGCCAGCAGTCCCAGGTGGAGCTCTGGGGCCAACGTCCTGACTTTC
>.|TRBJ2-3|TRBV11-3|TRBD1
CASSEGQLFTDTQYF
TGTGCCAGCAGCGAGGGACAGCTCTTCACAGATACGCAGTATTTT
>few|TRBJ2-1|TRBV6-5|TRBD2
CASTLLAGGYNEQFF
TGTGCCAGCACCCTACTAGCGGGAGGGTACAATGAGCAGTTCTTC
>.|TRBJ2-3|TRBV7-2|.
CASSWEPQYF
TGTGCCAGCAGCTGGGAGCCGCAGTATTTT
>.|TRBJ1-4|TRBV4-3|TRBD1
CASSQRGTGDEKLFF
TGCGCCAGCAGCCAACGCGGGACAGGTGATGAAAAACTGTTTTTT
>.|TRBJ1-2|TRBV4-3|.
CASSQGLGDGYTF
TGCGCCAGCAGCCAAGGCCTAGGGGACGGCTACACCTTC
>few|TRBJ1-1|TRBV5-1|TRBD1
CASSLGGTANTEAFF
TGCGCCAGCAGCTTGGGGGGGACAGCGAACACTGAAGCTTTCTTT
>few|TRBJ2-7|TRBV4-2|.
CASSQETGNYEQYF
TGTGCCAGCAGCCAAGAGACGGGGAACTACGAGCAGTACTTC
>.|TRBJ1-1|TRBV5-1|.
CASSVTENTEAFF
TGCGCCAGCAGCGTAACTGAGAACACTGAAGCTTTCTTT
>.|TRBJ1-5|TRBV18|.
CASSLGPGNQPQHF
TGTGCCAGCTCCCTGGGCCCCGGGAATCAGCCCCAGCATTTT
>.|TRBJ1-2|TRBV7-8|.
CASSLAATANYGYTF
TGTGCCAGCAGCTTAGCGGCGACGGCAAACTATGGCTACACCTTC
>many|TRBJ2-3|TRBV28|.
CASLPRTPDRTDTQYF
TGTGCCAGCCTTCCGAGGACACCCGACCGGACAGATACGCAGTATTTT
>few|TRBJ1-1|TRBV6-1|.
CASRVPGAALKAFF
TGTGCCAGCAGGGTCCCAGGGGCCGCTCTGAAAGCTTTCTTT
>.|TRBJ2-1|TRBV18|TRBD1
CASSPRSRGPDVQFF
TGTGCCAGCTCACCACGGTCGAGGGGGCCAGACGTGCAGTTCTTC
>many|TRBJ2-7|TRBV20-1|.
CSAKEGAYEQYF
TGCAGTGCAAAAGAGGGGGCCTACGAGCAGTACTTC
>.|TRBJ2-3|TRBV5-1|.
CASTSGESTDTQYF
TGCGCCAGCACGAGCGGTGAGAGCACAGATACGCAGTATTTT
>.|TRBJ2-7|TRBV5-1|.
CASSPQPQGMGGEQYF
TGCGCCAGCAGCCCCCAGCCCCAGGGGATGGGAGGCGAGCAGTACTTC
>.|TRBJ2-1|TRBV5-1|.
CASSLATGRRNEQFF
TGCGCCAGCAGCTTGGCCACGGGCCGCCGCAATGAGCAGTTCTTC
>.|TRBJ2-2|TRBV30|.
CAWISRGAAGELFF
TGTGCCTGGATTAGCAGGGGGGCGGCCGGGGAGCTGTTTTTT
>many|TRBJ1-1|TRBV30|.
CAWKQILAMNTEAFF
TGTGCCTGGAAACAGATCCTAGCTATGAACACTGAAGCTTTCTTT
>many|TRBJ1-6|TRBV12-3/TRBV12-4|.
CASSLEGGSSPLHF
TGTGCCAGCAGTTTAGAAGGGGGTTCCTCACCCCTCCACTTT
>.|TRBJ2-5|TRBV20-1|TRBD1
CSAGDRVMGETQYF
TGCAGTGCGGGGGACAGGGTGATGGGGGAGACCCAGTACTTC
>.|TRBJ2-3|TRBV23-1|TRBD2
CASSLLAGDSTDTQYF
TGCGCCAGCAGTCTCCTAGCGGGGGATAGCACAGATACGCAGTATTTT
>few|TRBJ2-3|TRBV6-5|.
CASTTRGSRHTQYF
TGTGCCAGCACGACTAGGGGGTCAAGGCATACGCAGTATTTT
>.|TRBJ1-2|TRBV7-2|TRBD1
CASSRHSGGQGPEGYTF
TGTGCCAGCAGCCGTCACTCTGGTGGACAGGGACCGGAGGGCTACACCTTC
>.|TRBJ1-3|TRBV4-2|.
CASSQVDNRALGPGNTIYF
TGTGCCAGCAGCCAAGTGGACAACAGGGCCCTGGGGCCTGGAAACACCATATATTTT
>few|TRBJ2-5|TRBV5-6|TRBD1
CASSYWDRNRQETQYF
TGTGCCAGCAGCTACTGGGACAGGAATCGTCAAGAGACCCAGTACTTC
>few|TRBJ2-1|TRBV28|.
CASRRWTVNEQFF
TGTGCCAGCAGACGTTGGACGGTCAATGAGCAGTTCTTC
>.|TRBJ1-3|TRBV7-9|.
CASSPRGVSGNTIYF
TGTGCCAGCAGCCCCCGCGGGGTCTCTGGAAACACCATATATTTT
>few|TRBJ1-1|TRBV4-1|.
CASSRTGTSNTEAFF
TGCGCCAGCAGCCGAACCGGGACATCGAACACTGAAGCTTTCTTT
>.|TRBJ2-2|TRBV12-3/TRBV12-4|.
CASSQREVGELFF
TGTGCCAGCAGTCAGAGGGAGGTCGGGGAGCTGTTTTTT
>many|TRBJ2-3|TRBV29-1|TRBD2
CSVSPASGGVADTQYF
TGCAGCGTTTCCCCTGCGAGCGGGGGTGTCGCAGATACGCAGTATTTT
>.|TRBJ2-7|TRBV20-1|TRBD1
CSARTGAIYEQYF
TGCAGTGCTAGGACAGGGGCCATCTACGAGCAGTACTTC
>few|TRBJ2-1|TRBV29-1|TRBD1
CSVWGPTGGSYNEQFF
TGCAGCGTATGGGGACCTACAGGGGGCTCCTACAATGAGCAGTTCTTC
>.|TRBJ2-1|TRBV29-1|TRBD2
CSVDGTSGSSSYNEQFF
TGCAGCGTTGATGGGACTAGCGGGTCCAGCTCCTACAATGAGCAGTTCTTC
>many|TRBJ2-1|TRBV13|TRBD1
CASSSYRGNEQFF
TGTGCCAGCAGCTCATACAGGGGGAATGAGCAGTTCTTC
>.|TRBJ2-3|TRBV10-1|.
CASSYYDNTDTQYF
TGCGCCAGCAGTTATTACGATAACACAGATACGCAGTATTTT
>.|TRBJ2-2|TRBV12-3/TRBV12-4|.
CASSLRGPPSSGELFF
TGTGCCAGCAGTTTAAGGGGACCCCCGTCGTCCGGGGAGCTGTTTTTT
>few|TRBJ2-1|TRBV6-2/TRBV6-3|TRBD1
CASSYTTGYGEQFF
TGTGCCAGCAGTTACACGACAGGGTACGGTGAGCAGTTCTTC
>.|TRBJ2-7|TRBV6-5|TRBD2
CASSYRAPTTSGPYEQYF
TGTGCCAGCAGTTACAGGGCGCCTACTACTAGCGGACCCTACGAGCAGTACTTC
>few|TRBJ1-1|TRBV5-1|TRBD1
CASSPGQGGTEAFF
TGCGCCAGCAGCCCTGGACAGGGCGGCACTGAAGCTTTCTTT
>.|TRBJ2-5|TRBV3-1|TRBD2
CASSQLFREGYQETQYF
TGTGCCAGCAGCCAGCTTTTTAGGGAGGGTTACCAAGAGACCCAGTACTTC
>.|TRBJ2-1|TRBV7-9|TRBD2
CASSSLTSGAGNEQFF
TGTGCCAGCAGCTCCTTAACTAGCGGGGCTGGGAATGAGCAGTTCTTC
>.|TRBJ1-2|TRBV7-3|TRBD1
CASSPSHGTGDGYTF
TGTGCCAGCAGCCCAAGTCATGGGACAGGCGACGGCTACACCTTC
>.|TRBJ2-3|TRBV29-1|.
CSAKPIASTDTQYF
TGCAGCGCCAAGCCGATAGCTAGCACAGATACGCAGTATTTT
>.|TRBJ1-1|TRBV20-1|TRBD1
CSARDRGVEAFF
TGCAGTGCTAGGGACAGGGGGGTTGAAGCTTTCTTT